This TCR beta chain originates from a study of blood T cell repertoires in COVID-19. As for the study in general: Samples representing acute and convalescent COVID-19 were sourced from the United States, Italy and Spain. The analysed material was cDNA or gDNA that came from T cells, B-cell-depleted T cells, or PBMCs.

Per the authors' pipeline: Amplification of reference gene primers provided the estimated nucleated cell counts. Assay: immunoSEQ multiplex PCR; the TCRdb copy retains only in-frame clones and omits some. V and J calls and clone size are given by that table; D and trimming were obtained from the DNA. The sample lists about 190,000 clones; 84% were seen once. Specimen: peripheral blood. The sequence derives from a woman aged 70-85 years with active or convalescent COVID-19.

The CDR3 DNA reads as TGTGCCACCAGTGATGTCAGGGGCGGGGAGCTGTTTTTT. It is translated as CATSDVRGGELFF. The chain is built from TRBV24-1 and TRBJ2-2, with D possibly being TRBD1 (6 bases). The germline V gene has CDR1 KGHDR and CDR2 SFDVKD. V dropped 3 bases and J dropped 7 bases, with 8 bases sitting between them. The CDR3 is made up of 13 amino acids.